The TCR beta chain under discussion was sequenced for a study of neoadjuvant nivolumab and ipilimumab in lung cancer. Germline V gives CDR1 SGHNT, CDR2 YYREEE (reference sequence). This CDR3 has 15 residues. The junction had 11 bases not matched to a gene; V was cut back by 4 bases and J by 5 bases. Profiled with immunoSEQ multiplex PCR; TCRdb holds only in-frame clones, not every one. Of around 20,000 clones in the sample, under 85% were seen once. Remarks on this clone: Its specificity is not known.

Broader study findings: From pretherapy to surgery, tumor richness and clonality rose with dual therapy.

The rearrangement joins TRBV5-4 to TRBJ2-7; 8 bases are a match to TRBD1. The sequence was collected from an adult with non-small cell lung cancer. Here the sequenced sample was tumor tissue, taken after neoadjuvant nivolumab, alone or with ipilimumab, at or shortly before surgery. The CDR3 coding sequence is TGTGCCAGCAGCCATGCCTCTCAGGGGGCCCACGAGCAGTACTTC. This gives the protein CASSHASQGAHEQYF.